This TCR beta chain appears in the sequencing data of a study of cytomegalovirus exposure and HLA in healthy donors. Study-level points and caveats: High sensitivity and specificity were reportedly achieved when the classifier diagnosed cytomegalovirus status. A later analysis found first-cohort TCR clusters tended to co-occur in the 120 validation repertoires.

On this clone itself: Its target is not known.

Here immunoSEQ multiplex PCR was the method, and the copy in TCRdb shows in-frame clones only, minus some. The sample lists 250,000 to 300,000 clones; approximately 83% were seen once. V was shortened by 3 bases and J by 1 base, with 15 bases between the two germline ends. CDR3 length: 15 amino acids. CDR1 is GTSNPN and CDR2 is SVGIG in the germline V gene (reference sequence). Material for sequencing was PBMCs. This chain joins TRBV30 and TRBJ1-1; no firm D call. The sequence came from a woman younger than 35 in good health and CMV-seronegative. As DNA, the CDR3 is TGTGCCTGGAGCTCCCTTTTGGGAGGGAACACTGAAGCTTTCTTT. Encoded protein: CAWSSLLGGNTEAFF.